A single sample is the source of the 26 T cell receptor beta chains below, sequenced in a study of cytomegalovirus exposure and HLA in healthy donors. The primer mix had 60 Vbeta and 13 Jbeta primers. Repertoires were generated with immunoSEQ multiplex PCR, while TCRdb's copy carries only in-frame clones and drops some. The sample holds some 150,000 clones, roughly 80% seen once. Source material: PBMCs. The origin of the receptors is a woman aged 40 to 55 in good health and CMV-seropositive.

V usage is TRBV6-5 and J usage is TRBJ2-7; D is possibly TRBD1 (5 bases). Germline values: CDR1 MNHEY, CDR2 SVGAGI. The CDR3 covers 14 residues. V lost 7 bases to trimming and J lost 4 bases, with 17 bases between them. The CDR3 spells CASTHNVGAYEQYF. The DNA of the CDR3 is TGTGCCAGCACCCATAACGTTGGGGCTTACGAGCAGTACTTC.

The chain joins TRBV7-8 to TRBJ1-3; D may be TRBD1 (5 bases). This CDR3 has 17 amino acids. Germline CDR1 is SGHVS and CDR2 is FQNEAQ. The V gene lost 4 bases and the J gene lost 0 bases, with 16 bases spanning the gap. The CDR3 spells CASSSFKTGDSGNTIYF. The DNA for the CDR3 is TGTGCCAGCAGCTCCTTTAAAACAGGTGACTCTGGAAACACCATATATTTT.

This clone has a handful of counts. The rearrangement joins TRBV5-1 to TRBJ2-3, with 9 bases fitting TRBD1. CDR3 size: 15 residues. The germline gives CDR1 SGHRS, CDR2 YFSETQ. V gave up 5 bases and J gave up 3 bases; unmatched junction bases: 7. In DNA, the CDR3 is TGCGCCAGCAGTCTAGGGACAGGGCGAACAGATACGCAGTATTTT. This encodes CASSLGTGRTDTQYF. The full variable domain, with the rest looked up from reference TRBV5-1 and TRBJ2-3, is KAGVTQTPRYLIKTRGQQVTLSCSPISGHRSVSWYQQTPGQGLQFLFEYFSETQRNKGNFPGRFSGRQFSNSRSEMNVSTLELGDSALYLCASSLGTGRTDTQYFGPGTRLTVL.

The CDR3 coding sequence is TGTGCCAGCAGCTTAGATTTACTGGGGGGCACTGAAGCTTTCTTT. Its protein is CASSLDLLGGTEAFF. The chain has TRBV7-9 and TRBJ1-1, with D possibly matching TRBD1 (5 bases). CDR3 length: 15 residues. Germline CDR1 SEHNR, CDR2 FQNEAQ (reference sequence). V was shortened by 1 base and J by 4 bases, with 13 bases between the two germline ends.

The DNA of the CDR3 is TGCGCCAGCAGCCGAGCGGGACACCGGAATCAGCCCCAGCATTTT. Translating gives CASSRAGHRNQPQHF. The chain is built from TRBV4-1 and TRBJ1-5; possible D gene TRBD1, 6 bases. Deletions cut 4 bases from V and 4 bases from J, with 14 bases between. The CDR3 contains 15 residues. Germline CDR1 reads MGHRA; CDR2 reads YSYEKL.

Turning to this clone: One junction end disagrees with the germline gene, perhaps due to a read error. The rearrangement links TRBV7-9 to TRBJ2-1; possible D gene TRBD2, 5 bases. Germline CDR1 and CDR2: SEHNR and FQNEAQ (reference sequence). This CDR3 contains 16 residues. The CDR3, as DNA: TGTTCCAGCAGCCAACCCGACGGGAAGAACTACAATGAGCAGTTCTTC. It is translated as CSSSQPDGKNYNEQFF.

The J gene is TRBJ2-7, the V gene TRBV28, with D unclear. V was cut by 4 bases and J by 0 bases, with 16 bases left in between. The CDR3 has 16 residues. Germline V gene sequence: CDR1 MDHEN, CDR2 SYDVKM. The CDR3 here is CASSSTVELSSYEQYF. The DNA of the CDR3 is TGTGCCAGCAGTTCTACGGTTGAATTAAGCTCCTACGAGCAGTACTTC.

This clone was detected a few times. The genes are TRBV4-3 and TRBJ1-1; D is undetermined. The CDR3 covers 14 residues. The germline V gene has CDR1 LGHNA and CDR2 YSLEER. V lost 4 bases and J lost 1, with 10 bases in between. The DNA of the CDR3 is TGCGCCAGCAGCCGAGACACGGGGAACACTGAAGCTTTCTTT. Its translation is CASSRDTGNTEAFF.

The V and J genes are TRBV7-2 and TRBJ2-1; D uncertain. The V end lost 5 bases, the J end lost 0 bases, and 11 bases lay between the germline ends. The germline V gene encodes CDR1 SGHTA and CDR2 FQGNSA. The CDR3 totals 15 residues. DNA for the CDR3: TGTGCCAGCAGCCTCAGCGATCGCTCCTACAATGAGCAGTTCTTC. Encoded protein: CASSLSDRSYNEQFF.

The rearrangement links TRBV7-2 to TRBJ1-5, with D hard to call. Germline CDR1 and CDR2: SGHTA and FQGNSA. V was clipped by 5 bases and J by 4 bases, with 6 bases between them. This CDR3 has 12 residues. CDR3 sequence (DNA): TGTGCCAGCAGCCTAATGAATCAGCCCCAGCATTTT. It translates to CASSLMNQPQHF.

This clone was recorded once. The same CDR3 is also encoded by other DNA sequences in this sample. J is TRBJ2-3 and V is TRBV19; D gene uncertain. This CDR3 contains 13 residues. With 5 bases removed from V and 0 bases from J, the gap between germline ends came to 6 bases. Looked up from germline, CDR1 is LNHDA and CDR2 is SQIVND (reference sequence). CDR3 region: CASSGSSTDTQYF. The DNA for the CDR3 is TGTGCCAGTAGTGGTAGCAGCACAGATACGCAGTATTTT.

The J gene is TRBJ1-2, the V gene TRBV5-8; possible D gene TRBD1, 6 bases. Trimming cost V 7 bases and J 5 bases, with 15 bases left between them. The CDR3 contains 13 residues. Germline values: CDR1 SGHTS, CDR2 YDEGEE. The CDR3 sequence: CASQTGPLYGYTF. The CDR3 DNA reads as TGTGCCAGCCAGACAGGTCCCTTATATGGCTACACCTTC.

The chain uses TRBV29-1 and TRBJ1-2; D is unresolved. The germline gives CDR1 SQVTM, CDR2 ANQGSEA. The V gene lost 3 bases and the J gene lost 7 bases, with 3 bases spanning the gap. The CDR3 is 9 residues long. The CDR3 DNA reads TGCAGCGTTGACCGTGGCTACACCTTC. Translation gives CSVDRGYTF.

CDR3: CASRQGPGETQYF. DNA of the CDR3: TGTGCCAGCAGGCAGGGGCCCGGGGAGACCCAGTACTTC. The chain combines TRBV6-5 with TRBJ2-5; maybe TRBD1 (6 bases). CDR1 is MNHEY, CDR2 SVGAGI, per germline. V shed 6 bases and J shed 5 bases, with 13 bases lying between them. The CDR3 contains 13 residues.

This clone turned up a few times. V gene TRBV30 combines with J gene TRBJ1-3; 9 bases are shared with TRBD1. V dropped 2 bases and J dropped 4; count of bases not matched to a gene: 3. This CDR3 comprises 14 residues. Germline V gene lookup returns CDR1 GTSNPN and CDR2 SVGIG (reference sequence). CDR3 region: CAWSSDRGGNTIYF. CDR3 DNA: TGTGCCTGGAGTTCGGACAGGGGCGGAAACACCATATATTTT.

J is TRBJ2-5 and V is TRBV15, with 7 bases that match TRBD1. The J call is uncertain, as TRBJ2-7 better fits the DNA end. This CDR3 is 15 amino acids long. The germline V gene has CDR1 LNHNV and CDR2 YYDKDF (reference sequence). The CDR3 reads CATSRGIQGVGEQYF. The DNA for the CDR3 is TGTGCCACCAGCAGAGGGATCCAGGGGGTAGGCGAGCAGTACTTC.

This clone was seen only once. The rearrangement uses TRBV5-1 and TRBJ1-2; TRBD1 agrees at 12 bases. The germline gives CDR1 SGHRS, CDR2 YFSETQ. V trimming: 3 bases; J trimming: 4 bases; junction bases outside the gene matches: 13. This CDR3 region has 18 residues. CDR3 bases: TGCGCCAGCAGCTCGAGTGGCGGGACAGGGGGCAGAGGCTATGGCTACACCTTC. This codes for CASSSSGGTGGRGYGYTF.

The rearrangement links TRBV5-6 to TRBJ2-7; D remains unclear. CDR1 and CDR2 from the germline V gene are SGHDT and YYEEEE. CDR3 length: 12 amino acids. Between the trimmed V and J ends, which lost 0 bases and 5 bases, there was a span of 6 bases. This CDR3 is CASSLAADEQYF. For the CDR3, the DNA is TGTGCCAGCAGCTTGGCCGCGGACGAGCAGTACTTC.

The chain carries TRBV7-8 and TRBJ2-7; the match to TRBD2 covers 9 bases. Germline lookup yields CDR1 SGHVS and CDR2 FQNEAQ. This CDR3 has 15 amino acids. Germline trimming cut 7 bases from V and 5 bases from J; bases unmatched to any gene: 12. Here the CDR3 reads CASTLLAGDAHEQYF. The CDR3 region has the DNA TGTGCCAGCACTCTATTAGCGGGGGACGCCCACGAGCAGTACTTC. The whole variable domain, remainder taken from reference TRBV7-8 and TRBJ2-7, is GAGVSQSPRYKVAKRGQDVALRCDPISGHVSLFWYQQALGQGPEFLTYFQNEAQLDKSGLPSDRFFAERPEGSVSTLKIQRTQQEDSAVYLCASTLLAGDAHEQYFGPGTRLTVT.

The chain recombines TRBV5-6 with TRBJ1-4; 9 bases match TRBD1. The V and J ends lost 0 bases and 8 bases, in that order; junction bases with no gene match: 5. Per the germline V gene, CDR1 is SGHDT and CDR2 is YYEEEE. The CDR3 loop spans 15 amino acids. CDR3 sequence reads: CASSLEGQGGEKLFF. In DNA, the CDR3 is TGTGCCAGCAGCTTGGAGGGACAGGGTGGCGAAAAACTGTTTTTT.

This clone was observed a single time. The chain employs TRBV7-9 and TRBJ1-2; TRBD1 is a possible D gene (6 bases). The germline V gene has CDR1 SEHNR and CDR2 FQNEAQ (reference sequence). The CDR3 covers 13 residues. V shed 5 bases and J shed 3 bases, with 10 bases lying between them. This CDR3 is CASSRQVDYGYTF. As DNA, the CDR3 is TGTGCCAGCAGCCGACAGGTGGACTATGGCTACACCTTC.

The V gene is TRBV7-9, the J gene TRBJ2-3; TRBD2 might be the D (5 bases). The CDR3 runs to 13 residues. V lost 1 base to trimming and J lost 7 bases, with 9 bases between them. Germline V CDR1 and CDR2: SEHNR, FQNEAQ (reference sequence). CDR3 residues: CASSLETGNTQYF. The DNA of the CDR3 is TGTGCCAGCAGCTTAGAAACGGGAAATACGCAGTATTTT.

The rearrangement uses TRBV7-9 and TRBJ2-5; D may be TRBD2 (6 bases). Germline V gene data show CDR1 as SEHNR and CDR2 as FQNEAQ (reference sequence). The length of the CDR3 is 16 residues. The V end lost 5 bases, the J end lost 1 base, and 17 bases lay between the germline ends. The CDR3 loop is CASSPFVAAGQETQYF. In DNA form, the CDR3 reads TGTGCCAGCAGCCCTTTCGTAGCGGCTGGCCAAGAGACCCAGTACTTC. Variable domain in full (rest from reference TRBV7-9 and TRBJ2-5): DTGVSQNPRHKITKRGQNVTFRCDPISEHNRLYWYRQTLGQGPEFLTYFQNEAQLEKSRLLSDRFSAERPKGSFSTLEIQRTEQGDSAMYLCASSPFVAAGQETQYFGPGTRLLVL.

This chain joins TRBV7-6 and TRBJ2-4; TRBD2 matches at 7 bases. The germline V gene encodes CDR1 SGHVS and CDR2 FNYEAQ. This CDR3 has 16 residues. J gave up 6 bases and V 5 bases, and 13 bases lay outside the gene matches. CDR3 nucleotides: TGTGCCAGCAGCCCCTACAATGGGGGGGTTGGAAACATTCAGTACTTC. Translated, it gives CASSPYNGGVGNIQYF.

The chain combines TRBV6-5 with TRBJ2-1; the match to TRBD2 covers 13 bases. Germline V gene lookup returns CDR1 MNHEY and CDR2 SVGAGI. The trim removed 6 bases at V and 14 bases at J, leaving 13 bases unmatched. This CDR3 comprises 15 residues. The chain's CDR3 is CASRPSGLAGIVKFF. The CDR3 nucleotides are TGTGCCAGCAGGCCCTCGGGACTAGCGGGAATTGTAAAGTTCTTC.

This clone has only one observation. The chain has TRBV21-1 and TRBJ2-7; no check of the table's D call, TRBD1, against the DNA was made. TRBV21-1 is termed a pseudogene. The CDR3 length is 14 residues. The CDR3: CASSRPNRVHEQYF. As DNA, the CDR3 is TGTGCCAGCAGCAGGCCGAACAGGGTCCACGAGCAGTACTTC.